This T cell receptor beta chain was identified during a study of technical replicates of blood from a few donors. Clones were read by immunoSEQ multiplex PCR, and TCRdb kept only the in-frame ones, dropping some. The sample records roughly 65,000 clones, approximately 86% being singletons. The ends lost 1 base at V and 3 bases at J; junction bases unmatched: 12. Per germline, CDR1 SNHLY and CDR2 FYNNEI. The CDR3 runs 18 residues. The sample consisted of PBMCs. V and J are TRBV2 and TRBJ2-3; TRBD2 aligns across 8 bases. The TCR sequence derives from a human donor in good health. Some clones in this sample may be carry-over from other donors' samples. As DNA, the CDR3 is TGTGCCAGCAGTGAAGACTTTCTAGCGGGCCTTAGTACAGATACGCAGTATTTT. Its translation: CASSEDFLAGLSTDTQYF.